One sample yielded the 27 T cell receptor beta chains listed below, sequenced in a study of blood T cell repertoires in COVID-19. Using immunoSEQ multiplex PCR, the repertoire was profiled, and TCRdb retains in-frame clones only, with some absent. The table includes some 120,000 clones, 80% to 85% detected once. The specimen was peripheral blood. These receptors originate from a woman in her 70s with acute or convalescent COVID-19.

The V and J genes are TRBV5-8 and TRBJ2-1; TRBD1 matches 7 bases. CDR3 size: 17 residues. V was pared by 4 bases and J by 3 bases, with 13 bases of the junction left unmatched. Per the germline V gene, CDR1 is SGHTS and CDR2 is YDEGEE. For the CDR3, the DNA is TGTGCCAGCAGCAATCGACAGGGCGGAAAAGGCTACAATGAGCAGTTCTTC. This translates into CASSNRQGGKGYNEQFF.

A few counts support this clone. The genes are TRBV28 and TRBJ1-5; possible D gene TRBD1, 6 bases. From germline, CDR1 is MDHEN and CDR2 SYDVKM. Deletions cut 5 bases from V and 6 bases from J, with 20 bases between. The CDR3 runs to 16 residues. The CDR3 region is CASSLNRPRGGQPQHF. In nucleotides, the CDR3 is TGTGCCAGCAGTCTAAACAGGCCGAGGGGGGGTCAGCCCCAGCATTTT.

The DNA for the CDR3 is TGTGCCAGCAGTAAACAGGGGAGGAGTACTGAAGCTTTCTTT. Its protein product is CASSKQGRSTEAFF. The V call is TRBV6-5, the J call TRBJ1-1, with 7 bases fitting TRBD1. Per the germline V gene, CDR1 is MNHEY and CDR2 is SVGAGI. The CDR3 loop spans 14 amino acids. Trimming removed 5 bases from V and 5 bases from J; junction bases left unmatched: 8.

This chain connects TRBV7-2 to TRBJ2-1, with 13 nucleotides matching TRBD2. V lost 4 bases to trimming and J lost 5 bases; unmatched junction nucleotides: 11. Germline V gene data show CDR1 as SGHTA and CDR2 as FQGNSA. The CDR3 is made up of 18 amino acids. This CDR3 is CASSSRRTSGSTDNEQFF. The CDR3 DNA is TGTGCCAGCAGCTCCCGAAGGACTAGCGGGAGTACCGACAATGAGCAGTTCTTC.

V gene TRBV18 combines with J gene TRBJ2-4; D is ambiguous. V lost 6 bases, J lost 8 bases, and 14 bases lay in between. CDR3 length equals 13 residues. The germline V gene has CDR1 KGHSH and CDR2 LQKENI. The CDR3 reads CASSLFGSDIQYF. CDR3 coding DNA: TGTGCCAGCTCTCTGTTCGGGTCGGACATTCAGTACTTC.

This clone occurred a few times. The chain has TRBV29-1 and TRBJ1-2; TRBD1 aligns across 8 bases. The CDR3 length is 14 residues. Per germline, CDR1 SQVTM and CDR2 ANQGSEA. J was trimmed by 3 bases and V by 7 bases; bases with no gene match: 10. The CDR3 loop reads CSAAPGGKDYGYTF. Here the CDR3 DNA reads TGCAGCGCCGCACCAGGGGGCAAGGACTATGGCTACACCTTC.

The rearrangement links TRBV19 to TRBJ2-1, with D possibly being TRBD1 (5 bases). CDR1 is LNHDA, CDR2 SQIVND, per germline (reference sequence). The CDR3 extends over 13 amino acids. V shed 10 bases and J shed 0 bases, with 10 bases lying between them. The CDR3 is CATQGSSYNEQFF. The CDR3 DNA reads TGTGCCACCCAGGGAAGCTCCTACAATGAGCAGTTCTTC.

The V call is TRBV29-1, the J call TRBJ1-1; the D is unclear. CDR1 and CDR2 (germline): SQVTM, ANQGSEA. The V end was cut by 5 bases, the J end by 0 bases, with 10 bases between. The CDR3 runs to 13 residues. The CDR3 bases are TGCAGCGTTAAGGCGGGGATGAACACTGAAGCTTTCTTT. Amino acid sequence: CSVKAGMNTEAFF.

The CDR3: CASSSQVGNSPLHF. The CDR3 DNA reads as TGTGCCAGCAGTTCACAGGTGGGAAATTCACCCCTCCACTTT. The chain is built from TRBV2 and TRBJ1-6, with D tentatively TRBD1 (5 bases). Germline V gene lookup returns CDR1 SNHLY and CDR2 FYNNEI. CDR3 length equals 14 residues. Trimming removed 5 bases at V and 7 bases at J, with 12 bases between.

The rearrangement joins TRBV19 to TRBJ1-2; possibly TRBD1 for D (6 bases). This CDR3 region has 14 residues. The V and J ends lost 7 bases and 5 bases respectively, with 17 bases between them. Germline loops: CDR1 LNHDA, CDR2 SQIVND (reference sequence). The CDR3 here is CASTYVGGAYGYTF. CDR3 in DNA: TGTGCCAGTACCTACGTAGGGGGGGCGTATGGCTACACCTTC.

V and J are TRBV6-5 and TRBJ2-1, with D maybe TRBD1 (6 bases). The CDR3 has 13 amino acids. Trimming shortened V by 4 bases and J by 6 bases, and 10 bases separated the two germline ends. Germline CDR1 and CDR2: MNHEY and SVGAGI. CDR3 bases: TGTGCCAGCAGTTGGACAGTTGGCAATGAGCAGTTCTTC. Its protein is CASSWTVGNEQFF.

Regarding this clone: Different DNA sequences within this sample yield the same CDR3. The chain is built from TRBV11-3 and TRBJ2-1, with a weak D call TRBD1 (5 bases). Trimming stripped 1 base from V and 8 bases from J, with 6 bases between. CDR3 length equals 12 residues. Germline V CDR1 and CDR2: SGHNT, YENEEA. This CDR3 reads CASSLGGDEQFF. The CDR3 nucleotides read TGTGCCAGCAGCTTAGGGGGCGATGAGCAGTTCTTC.

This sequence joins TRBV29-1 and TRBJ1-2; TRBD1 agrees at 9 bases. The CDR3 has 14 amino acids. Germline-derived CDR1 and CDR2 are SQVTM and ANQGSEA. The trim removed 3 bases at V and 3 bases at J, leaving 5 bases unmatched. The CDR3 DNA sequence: TGCAGCGTTGAGGGGACAGGGATAGACTATGGCTACACCTTC. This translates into CSVEGTGIDYGYTF.

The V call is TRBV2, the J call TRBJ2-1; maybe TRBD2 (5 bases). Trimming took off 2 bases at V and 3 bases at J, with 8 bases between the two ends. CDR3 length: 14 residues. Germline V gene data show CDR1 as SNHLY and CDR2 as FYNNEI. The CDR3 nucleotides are TGTGCCAGCAGTGAAATGGCGGGCTACAATGAGCAGTTCTTC. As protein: CASSEMAGYNEQFF. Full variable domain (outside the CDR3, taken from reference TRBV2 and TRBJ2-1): EPEVTQTPSHQVTQMGQEVILRCVPISNHLYFYWYRQILGQKVEFLVSFYNNEISEKSEIFDDQFSVERPDGSNFTLKIRSTKLEDSAMYFCASSEMAGYNEQFFGPGTRLTVL.

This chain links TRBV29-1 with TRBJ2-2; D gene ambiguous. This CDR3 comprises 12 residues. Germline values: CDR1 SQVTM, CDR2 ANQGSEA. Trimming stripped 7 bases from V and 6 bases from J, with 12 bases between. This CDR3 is CSGRIPAGELFF. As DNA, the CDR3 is TGCAGCGGCAGGATTCCTGCCGGGGAGCTGTTTTTT.

The CDR3 loop reads CASSPSGGQPNTEAFF. Written as DNA, the CDR3 is TGTGCCAGCAGCCCTAGTGGCGGACAGCCAAACACTGAAGCTTTCTTT. The chain carries TRBV11-3 and TRBJ1-1; D perhaps matches TRBD1 (6 bases). V was shortened by 5 bases and J by 2 bases, with 18 bases between the two germline ends. Germline CDR1 reads SGHNT; CDR2 reads YENEEA. The CDR3 extends over 16 amino acids.

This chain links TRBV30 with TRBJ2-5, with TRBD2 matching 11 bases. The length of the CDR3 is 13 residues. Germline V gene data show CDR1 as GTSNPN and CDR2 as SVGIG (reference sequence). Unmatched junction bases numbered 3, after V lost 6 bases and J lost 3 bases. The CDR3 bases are TGTGCCTGCCGACTAGCGGGAAAAGAGACCCAGTACTTC. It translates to CACRLAGKETQYF.

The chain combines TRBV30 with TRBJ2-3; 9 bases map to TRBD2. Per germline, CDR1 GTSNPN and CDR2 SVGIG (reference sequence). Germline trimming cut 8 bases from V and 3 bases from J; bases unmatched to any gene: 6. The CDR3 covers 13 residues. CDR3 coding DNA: TGTGCCGGGTTAGCGGGAGTGACAGATACGCAGTATTTT. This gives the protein CAGLAGVTDTQYF.

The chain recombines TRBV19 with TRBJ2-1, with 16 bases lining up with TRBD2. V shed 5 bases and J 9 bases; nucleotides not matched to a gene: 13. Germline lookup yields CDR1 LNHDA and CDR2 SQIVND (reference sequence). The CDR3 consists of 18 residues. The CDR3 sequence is CASSPGLAGGSRWGEQFF. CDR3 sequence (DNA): TGTGCCAGTAGTCCGGGACTAGCGGGAGGGTCTCGTTGGGGTGAGCAGTTCTTC.

Here the CDR3 reads CASSLLQENTGELFF. The CDR3 nucleotides read TGCGCCAGCAGCTTGTTACAGGAGAACACCGGGGAGCTGTTTTTT. The rearrangement uses TRBV5-1 and TRBJ2-2, with D tentatively TRBD1 (5 bases). V was cut by 1 base and J by 1 base, with 8 bases left in between. CDR1 SGHRS and CDR2 YFSETQ come from the germline V gene. This CDR3 has 15 residues.

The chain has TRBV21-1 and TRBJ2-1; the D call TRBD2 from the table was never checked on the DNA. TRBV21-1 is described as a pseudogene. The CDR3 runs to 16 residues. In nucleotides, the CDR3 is TGTGCCAGCACCGCAGGGACGGGGGGGCCTTTCAATGAGCAGTTCTTC. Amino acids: CASTAGTGGPFNEQFF.

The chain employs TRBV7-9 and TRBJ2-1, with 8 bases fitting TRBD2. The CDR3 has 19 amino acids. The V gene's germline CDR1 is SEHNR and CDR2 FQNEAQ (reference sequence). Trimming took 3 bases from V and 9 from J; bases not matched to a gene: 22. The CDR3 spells CASSFSAGSRPGRGGEQFF. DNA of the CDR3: TGTGCCAGCAGCTTTAGTGCGGGATCGCGTCCCGGGAGGGGAGGTGAGCAGTTCTTC.

CDR3 bases: TGTGCCAGCAGGGGGACAGGGGGTTGGGTCTGGGAGACCCAGTACTTC. Protein product: CASRGTGGWVWETQYF. This chain joins TRBV2 and TRBJ2-5; 11 bases align to TRBD1. The CDR3 covers 16 residues. Trimming at V came to 6 bases and at J to 5 bases, leaving 11 bases not matched to a gene. Per germline, CDR1 SNHLY and CDR2 FYNNEI.

The CDR3 sequence: CASSSGLVSIQYF. DNA of the CDR3: TGCGCCAGCAGCTCCGGACTAGTAAGCATTCAGTACTTC. V gene TRBV5-1 combines with J gene TRBJ2-7; 7 bases agree with TRBD2. Judging by the DNA end, TRBJ2-4 fits better; the J call may be wrong. Germline CDR1 and CDR2: SGHRS and YFSETQ. There are 13 residues in the CDR3.

The CDR3 DNA reads TGCGCCAGCAGCGACGGGGTCATAGCACGGCCTCGTAATGGCTACACCTTC. This translates into CASSDGVIARPRNGYTF. The gene calls are TRBV5-1 and TRBJ1-2; D ambiguous. The CDR3 has 17 residues. The germline CDR1 and CDR2 sequences are SGHRS and YFSETQ. Deletions cut 4 bases from V and 6 bases from J, with 25 bases between. Full variable domain (outside the CDR3, taken from reference TRBV5-1 and TRBJ1-2): KAGVTQTPRYLIKTRGQQVTLSCSPISGHRSVSWYQQTPGQGLQFLFEYFSETQRNKGNFPGRFSGRQFSNSRSEMNVSTLELGDSALYLCASSDGVIARPRNGYTFGSGTRLTVV.

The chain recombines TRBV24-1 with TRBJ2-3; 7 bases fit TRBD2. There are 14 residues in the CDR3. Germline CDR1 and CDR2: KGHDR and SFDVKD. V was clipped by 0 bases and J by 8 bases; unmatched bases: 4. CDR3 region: CATSDLAGEGTQYF. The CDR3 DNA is TGTGCCACCAGTGATTTGGCGGGAGAAGGTACGCAGTATTTT.

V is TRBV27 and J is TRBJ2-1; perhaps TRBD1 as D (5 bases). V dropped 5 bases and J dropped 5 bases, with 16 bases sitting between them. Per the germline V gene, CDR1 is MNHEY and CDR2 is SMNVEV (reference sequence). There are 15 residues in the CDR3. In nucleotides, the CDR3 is TGTGCCAGCAGTCCCTCCAGCAGGGCAAACAATGAGCAGTTCTTC. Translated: CASSPSSRANNEQFF.